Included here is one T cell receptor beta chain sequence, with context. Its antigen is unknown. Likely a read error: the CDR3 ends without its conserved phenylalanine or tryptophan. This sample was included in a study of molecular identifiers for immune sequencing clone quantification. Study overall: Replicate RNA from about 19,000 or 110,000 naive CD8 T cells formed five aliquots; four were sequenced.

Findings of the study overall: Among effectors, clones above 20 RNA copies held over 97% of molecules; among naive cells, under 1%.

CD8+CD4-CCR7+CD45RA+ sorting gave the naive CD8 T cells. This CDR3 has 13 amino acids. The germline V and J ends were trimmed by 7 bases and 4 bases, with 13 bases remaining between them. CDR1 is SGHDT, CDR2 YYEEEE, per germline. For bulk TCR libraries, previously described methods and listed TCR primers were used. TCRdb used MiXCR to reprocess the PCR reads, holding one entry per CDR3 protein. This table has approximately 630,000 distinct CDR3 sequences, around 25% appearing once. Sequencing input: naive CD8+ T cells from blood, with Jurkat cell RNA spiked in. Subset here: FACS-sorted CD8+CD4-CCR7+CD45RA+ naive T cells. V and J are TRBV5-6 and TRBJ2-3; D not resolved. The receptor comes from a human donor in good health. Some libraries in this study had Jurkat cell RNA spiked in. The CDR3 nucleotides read TGTGCCAGCGGCTATGCAGGAGCAGATACGCAGTATTCT. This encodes CASGYAGADTQYS.